The 29 T cell receptor beta chains given below trace back to one sample, sequenced in a study of cytomegalovirus exposure and HLA in healthy donors. Use of 60 Vbeta and 13 Jbeta primers characterized the PCR. Assay used: immunoSEQ multiplex PCR; TCRdb lists only in-frame clones, some missing. The sample holds around 130,000 clones, around 77% seen once. The sample consisted of PBMCs. The receptors were sampled from a woman aged 45-59 years in good health and CMV-seronegative.

The chain joins TRBV7-8 to TRBJ2-7; 9 nucleotides line up with TRBD2. The CDR3 is 16 amino acids. The germline CDR1 and CDR2 sequences are SGHVS and FQNEAQ. Losses at the gene ends were 5 bases for V and 2 bases for J; bases not matched to a gene: 10. The CDR3 region is CASSGRTASGTYEQYF. CDR3 nucleotides: TGTGCCAGCAGCGGCCGAACGGCTAGCGGGACCTACGAGCAGTACTTC.

This clone was detected only once. The rearrangement links TRBV19 to TRBJ2-1; D might be TRBD2 (5 bases). The CDR3 length is 13 residues. Trimming stripped 7 bases from V and 7 bases from J, with 14 bases between. Germline values: CDR1 LNHDA, CDR2 SQIVND (reference sequence). This CDR3 is CASTTTRGNEQFF. As DNA, the CDR3 is TGTGCCAGTACCACGACTCGAGGGAATGAGCAGTTCTTC.

This clone has more than one count but fewer than ten. CDR3 coding DNA: TGTGCCAGCAGAACTGGACACGGCTCCTACGAGCAGTACGTC. It codes for CASRTGHGSYEQYV. This chain joins TRBV6-1 and TRBJ2-7, with TRBD1 as a possible D gene (5 bases). V lost 6 bases, J lost 0 bases, and 12 bases lay in between. The V gene's germline CDR1 is MNHNS and CDR2 SASEGT. The CDR3 extends over 14 amino acids.

This chain uses TRBV5-4 with TRBJ2-1; no reliable D call. This CDR3 spans 13 amino acids. Trimming cost V 4 bases and J 8 bases, with 13 bases left between them. Germline V CDR1 and CDR2: SGHNT, YYREEE (reference sequence). This CDR3 reads CASSALSRDEQFF. As DNA, the CDR3 is TGTGCCAGCAGCGCCCTGAGCCGCGATGAGCAGTTCTTC.

This clone showed up just a few times. J is TRBJ2-3 and V is TRBV5-4, with TRBD2 matching over 7 bases. CDR1 and CDR2 from the germline V gene are SGHNT and YYREEE (reference sequence). The CDR3 contains 16 residues. V shed 0 bases and J 4 bases; nucleotides not matched to a gene: 8. CDR3 region: CASSLGRTSGADTQYF. In nucleotides, the CDR3 is TGTGCCAGCAGCTTGGGACGGACTAGTGGCGCAGATACGCAGTATTTT.

V is TRBV11-3 and J is TRBJ2-2; the D gene is possibly TRBD2 (5 bases). Germline loops: CDR1 SGHNT, CDR2 YENEEA. This CDR3 has 13 residues. V lost 5 bases to trimming and J lost 6 bases, with 10 bases between them. The DNA of the CDR3 is TGTGCCAGCAGCCGGGAAGTGGCCGGGGAGCTGTTTTTT. Protein product: CASSREVAGELFF.

V gene TRBV4-3 combines with J gene TRBJ2-3, with 11 positions matching TRBD2. V was pared by 1 base and J by 0 bases, with 15 bases of the junction left unmatched. The V gene's germline CDR1 is LGHNA and CDR2 YSLEER. The CDR3 runs 21 residues. CDR3 nucleotides: TGCGCCAGCAGCCAAGTAGGCCCTAGGGTAGCGGGAGGGCCAAGCACAGATACGCAGTATTTT. It codes for CASSQVGPRVAGGPSTDTQYF.

This clone was found once. J is TRBJ1-2 and V is TRBV19, with D maybe TRBD1 (6 bases). V was pared by 1 base and J by 4 bases, with 13 bases between. The CDR3 length is 15 residues. Germline V gene data show CDR1 as LNHDA and CDR2 as SQIVND (reference sequence). This CDR3 is CASSIGGGASYGYTF. CDR3 nucleotide sequence: TGTGCCAGTAGTATAGGGGGGGGCGCCAGCTATGGCTACACCTTC.

V and J are TRBV6-5 and TRBJ1-2; possibly TRBD1 for D (6 bases). The CDR3 runs to 15 residues. Germline V gene data show CDR1 as MNHEY and CDR2 as SVGAGI. Trimming stripped 8 bases from V and 2 bases from J, with 18 bases between. CDR3 loop: CASARGGQRNYGYTF. The CDR3 DNA follows: TGTGCCAGCGCGAGGGGGGGCCAACGGAACTATGGCTACACCTTC.

This chain uses TRBV7-9 with TRBJ2-3, with 13 bases fitting TRBD2. Per the germline V gene, CDR1 is SEHNR and CDR2 is FQNEAQ (reference sequence). There are 16 residues in the CDR3. V dropped 11 bases and J dropped 1; count of bases not matched to a gene: 9. CDR3 sequence: CAGGTSGALGTDTQYF. CDR3 DNA sequence: TGTGCCGGTGGGACTAGCGGGGCGCTGGGCACAGATACGCAGTATTTT.

The chain links TRBV7-9 to TRBJ2-1, with 10 bases fitting TRBD1. Germline lookup yields CDR1 SEHNR and CDR2 FQNEAQ (reference sequence). Trimming cost V 3 bases and J 7 bases; bases outside gene matches: 9. The CDR3 contains 16 residues. The DNA for the CDR3 is TGTGCCAGCAGCTTCGTTTCGGGACAGGGGCATAATGAGCAGTTCTTC. As protein: CASSFVSGQGHNEQFF.

In regard to this clone: At one end, the junction sequence differs from germline, possibly due to a read error. This chain connects TRBV29-1 to TRBJ1-5; TRBD1 is a possible D gene (6 bases). Looked up from germline, CDR1 is SQVTM and CDR2 is ANQGSEA. CDR3 size: 18 residues. The CDR3 nucleotides read TGCAGCGTTAAAGAGGGGATGACAGGCCAGATGGGCAATCAGCCCCAGCATTTT. As protein: CSVKEGMTGQMGNQPQHF. Combining the CDR3 with reference TRBV29-1 and TRBJ1-5 gives the whole variable domain SAVISQKPSRDICQRGTSLTIQCQVDSQVTMMFWYRQQPGQSLTLIATANQGSEATYESGFVIDKFPISRPNLTFSTLTVSNMSPEDSSIYLCSVKEGMTGQMGNQPQHFGDGTRLSIL.

This clone was recorded only once. This chain connects TRBV7-2 to TRBJ2-5; TRBD1 matches 7 bases. This CDR3 is built from 14 residues. Trimming at V came to 2 bases and at J to 3 bases, leaving 3 bases not matched to a gene. Germline assignment: CDR1 SGHTA and CDR2 FQGNSA. CDR3 residues: CASSLMQGEETQYF. CDR3 in DNA: TGTGCCAGCAGCTTAATGCAGGGGGAAGAGACCCAGTACTTC.

The rearrangement links TRBV18 to TRBJ2-7, with TRBD1 matching 7 bases. With 5 bases clipped from V and 7 bases from J, the junction kept 8 bases outside the gene matches. The length of the CDR3 is 13 residues. CDR1 is KGHSH and CDR2 is LQKENI in the germline V gene. The CDR3 sequence is CASSEGAAGEQYF. CDR3 in DNA: TGTGCCAGCTCAGAGGGGGCAGCTGGGGAGCAGTACTTC.

The chain is built from TRBV30 and TRBJ2-3; D gene uncertain. V was pared by 0 bases and J by 6 bases, with 7 bases between. The germline V gene has CDR1 GTSNPN and CDR2 SVGIG (reference sequence). This CDR3 has 12 residues. The CDR3 nucleotides are TGTGCCTGGAGTGTAGCAGCGGATACGCAGTATTTT. This translates into CAWSVAADTQYF.

The V gene is TRBV7-2, the J gene TRBJ1-5, with D perhaps TRBD1 (6 bases). This CDR3 comprises 17 residues. CDR1 SGHTA and CDR2 FQGNSA come from the germline V gene. V shed 1 base and J shed 2 bases, with 15 bases lying between them. The CDR3 loop is CASSLVAGALGNQPQHF. The CDR3 DNA follows: TGTGCCAGCAGCTTAGTGGCAGGGGCTCTGGGCAATCAGCCCCAGCATTTT.

This clone was observed once. V gene TRBV19 combines with J gene TRBJ1-2, with 8 bases aligning to TRBD1. The V gene end was trimmed by 7 bases and the J gene end by 4 bases; junction bases not matched to a gene: 17. The CDR3 is made up of 17 amino acids. The V gene's germline CDR1 is LNHDA and CDR2 SQIVND (reference sequence). CDR3 sequence: CASKVRDRKRVIYGYTF. In nucleotides, the CDR3 is TGTGCCAGTAAAGTGCGGGACAGGAAAAGAGTTATCTATGGCTACACCTTC.

J is TRBJ2-7 and V is TRBV9, with 7 bases lining up with TRBD1. Germline CDR1 is SGDLS and CDR2 is YYNGEE. J lost 3 bases, V lost 0 bases, and 9 bases had no gene match. CDR3 length: 16 residues. The CDR3 nucleotides read TGTGCCAGCAGCGTAGGGGCAGGGGGATTGGGCTACGAGCAGTACTTC. Translation gives CASSVGAGGLGYEQYF.

The rearrangement uses TRBV5-1 and TRBJ1-1; 7 bases are a match to TRBD1. Germline CDR1 SGHRS, CDR2 YFSETQ. This CDR3 is 15 amino acids long. V shed 4 bases and J 0 bases; nucleotides not matched to a gene: 6. The CDR3 loop reads CASSRLQGMNTEAFF. CDR3 nucleotide sequence: TGCGCCAGCAGCAGACTACAGGGGATGAACACTGAAGCTTTCTTT.

CDR3 DNA: TGTGCCAGCACCGAACAGGGGAATGAGCAGTTCTTC. It yields the protein CASTEQGNEQFF. The rearrangement uses TRBV2 and TRBJ2-1, with 7 bases identical to TRBD1. Germline V gives CDR1 SNHLY, CDR2 FYNNEI. The CDR3 runs 12 residues. V dropped 7 bases and J dropped 7; count of bases not matched to a gene: 4.

The chain couples TRBV4-2 to TRBJ2-7; D might be TRBD2 (7 bases). CDR1 and CDR2 (germline): LGHNA, YNFKEQ. Trimming pared 2 bases from V and 2 bases from J, leaving 22 bases between. The CDR3 loop spans 18 amino acids. CDR3 DNA: TGTGCCAGCAGCCAACAAGCTGGGGGGCTAGCGGCGACCTACGAGCAGTACTTC. Amino acid sequence: CASSQQAGGLAATYEQYF.

The chain joins TRBV4-3 to TRBJ1-1; 7 bases are a match to TRBD1. The CDR3 runs to 14 residues. Germline V gene lookup returns CDR1 LGHNA and CDR2 YSLEER. With V trimmed by 1 base and J by 1 base, 0 bases remained unmatched. This CDR3 reads CASSQGQGNTEAFF. The CDR3, as DNA: TGCGCCAGCAGCCAAGGACAGGGGAACACTGAAGCTTTCTTT.

The chain combines TRBV5-6 with TRBJ2-1; no reliable D call. V was pared by 5 bases and J by 2 bases, with 11 bases between. The CDR3 sequence is 14 residues long. The germline V gene encodes CDR1 SGHDT and CDR2 YYEEEE. The CDR3 nucleotides read TGTGCCAGCAGACGCCAAGGAGCCTACAATGAGCAGTTCTTC. Translation gives CASRRQGAYNEQFF.

The chain links TRBV29-1 to TRBJ2-3, with D possibly being TRBD1 (5 bases). From germline, CDR1 is SQVTM and CDR2 ANQGSEA. V was pared by 4 bases and J by 1 base, with 9 bases between. This CDR3 has 13 residues. The CDR3 reads CSVVRGGTDTQYF. The CDR3 DNA is TGCAGCGTTGTAAGGGGCGGCACAGATACGCAGTATTTT.

The chain combines TRBV28 with TRBJ1-1, with D possibly being TRBD1 (6 bases). CDR3 size: 15 residues. Germline CDR1 reads MDHEN; CDR2 reads SYDVKM. Trimming took 8 bases from V and 1 from J, leaving 17 bases between them. This CDR3 reads CASFLQGNKNTEAFF. The CDR3 bases are TGTGCCAGCTTCTTACAGGGAAACAAGAACACTGAAGCTTTCTTT.

The chain has TRBV28 and TRBJ2-7; perhaps TRBD1 as D (6 bases). The CDR3 covers 15 residues. Germline V gene sequence: CDR1 MDHEN, CDR2 SYDVKM. The V end lost 2 bases, the J end lost 3 bases, and 14 bases lay between the germline ends. The CDR3 region has the DNA TGTGCCAGCAGTTTACCCCAGGGGATAAACTACGAGCAGTACTTC. Its translation is CASSLPQGINYEQYF.

This rearrangement joins TRBV28 to TRBJ2-7, with D possibly being TRBD1 (5 bases). This CDR3 has 12 residues. Looked up from germline, CDR1 is MDHEN and CDR2 is SYDVKM. V lost 6 bases to trimming and J lost 6 bases, with 12 bases between them. CDR3 in DNA: TGTGCCAGCAGGGGGCGCACGTCCGAGCAGTACGTC. The encoded protein is CASRGRTSEQYV.

The rearrangement uses TRBV4-2 and TRBJ2-5, with D tentatively TRBD1 (5 bases). CDR1 LGHNA and CDR2 YNFKEQ come from the germline V gene. There are 24 residues in the CDR3. Between the trimmed V and J ends, which lost 0 bases and 1 base, there was a span of 36 bases. CDR3 coding DNA: TGTGCCAGCAGCCAAGATTTCATATTGCCCCCGTGGCGCCGACAGCACCACCCCCAAGAGACCCAGTACTTC. It encodes CASSQDFILPPWRRQHHPQETQYF.

This chain connects TRBV25-1 to TRBJ2-1, with 11 bases matching TRBD2. Germline CDR1 reads MGHDK; CDR2 reads SYGVNS. This CDR3 has 17 residues. J gave up 5 bases and V 2 bases, and 8 bases lay outside the gene matches. CDR3 residues: CASSERSASGRNNEQFF. The CDR3 coding sequence is TGTGCCAGCAGTGAAAGAAGCGCTAGCGGGAGGAACAATGAGCAGTTCTTC.